This TCR beta chain was recorded in a study of PD-L1 blockade in urothelial cancer. Study at large: About nine tenths of the roughly 29 patients comprised males who had bladder-origin urothelial cancer.

The authors spiked synthetic TCR analog templates into each PCR. Method: immunoSEQ multiplex PCR; TCRdb's copy keeps in-frame clones and lacks some. The table lists about 50,000 clones, roughly 87% of them singletons, with roughly 15% in the top ten. The sample's time point: pretreatment peripheral blood. The study enrolled patients with locally advanced or metastatic urothelial carcinoma. This CDR3 region has 15 residues. The V gene's germline CDR1 is SQVTM and CDR2 ANQGSEA. J was trimmed by 0 bases and V by 6 bases; bases with no gene match: 6. This specimen was PBMCs, taken around atezolizumab (anti-PD-L1) treatment. J is TRBJ2-1 and V is TRBV29-1; 9 bases are a match to TRBD2. This TCR was sampled from an older woman with urothelial cancer. In DNA form, the CDR3 reads TGCAGCGTCGGACCTAGCGGGACCTCCTACAATGAGCAGTTCTTC. It is translated as CSVGPSGTSYNEQFF.